This entry is about one TCR beta chain. At one end the junction does not follow the germline gene, possibly because of a read error. The sample is drawn from a study of shared clonotypes between healthy human individuals. CDR3 length equals 17 residues. The germline V gene has CDR1 SSHAT and CDR2 FNYEAQ (reference sequence). TCRdb keeps only in-frame clones here, not all; method: immunoSEQ multiplex PCR. The data show about 2 million clones, 85% to 95% seen once. Sequencing was done on a sample of naive CD4+ T cells sorted from blood. As for subset: CD45RA+ positively selected. The sequence was obtained from a man younger than 35 in good health. The V and J genes are TRBV7-7 and TRBJ1-6, with TRBD1 matching 9 bases. In DNA form, the CDR3 reads TGTGCTAGCAACGACCCCGGGGACAGGGACGGTTTTGGACCCCTCCACTTT. This translates into CASNDPGDRDGFGPLHF.